This paragraph reports one T cell receptor beta chain. The antigen is not known. Every donor was a healthy person donating bone marrow. The data originate from a study of cytomegalovirus exposure and HLA in healthy donors. Study observations and caveats: Earlier analysis found most TCR beta V segments productive about 90% or about 30% of the time.

The germline CDR1 and CDR2 sequences are SQVTM and ANQGSEA. There are 15 residues in the CDR3. The ends were cut back, 6 bases at V and 9 bases at J, with 21 bases in the middle. PCR was performed using 60 Vbeta and 13 Jbeta primers. Generated by immunoSEQ multiplex PCR, the TCRdb table keeps only in-frame clones and is missing some. The sample yields around 60,000 clones, over 60% seen once. Material: PBMCs. The chain joins TRBV29-1 to TRBJ1-6, with D possibly being TRBD1 (5 bases). The receptor's source is a man aged 45-65 years in good health and CMV-seropositive. The CDR3 loop reads CSVALPGTGGSPLHF. The CDR3 nucleotides read TGCAGCGTCGCCTTGCCCGGGACCGGGGGTTCACCCCTCCACTTT.